This T cell receptor (beta chain) was recovered during a study of brain T cells in children with intractable seizures. The germline V and J ends were trimmed by 3 bases and 1 base, with 10 bases remaining between them. This CDR3 has 14 residues. Germline V gene lookup returns CDR1 SEHNR and CDR2 FQNEAQ (reference sequence). Surgery cases with the highest brain T cell transcript signatures were chosen for sequencing. Patients received at least one anti-epileptic drug before surgery. Produced via immunoSEQ multiplex PCR; TCRdb's table is partial and in-frame only. Of some 80,000 clones listed, about 90% are singletons.

This clonotype was sampled from a girl aged 2 to 10 with Rasmussen encephalitis and intractable seizures. Sequencing was performed on peripheral blood, taken at surgery. The chain recombines TRBV7-9 with TRBJ2-7; D may be TRBD1 (5 bases). The CDR3 DNA is TGTGCCAGCAGCTTCCAGGGCCCATCCTACGAGCAGTACTTC. Residues: CASSFQGPSYEQYF.